Included here is one TCR beta chain sequence, with context. Its matching antigen is unknown. Generated by immunoSEQ multiplex PCR, the TCRdb table keeps only in-frame clones and is missing some. Among almost 65,000 clones listed, 90% were seen once. The data were obtained in a study of T cells in localized non-small cell lung cancer. Points from the study as a whole: Appearance in adjacent lung was seen for a median roughly 56 of the top 100 tumor clones. Tumor trailed uninvolved adjacent lung in T cell clonality, which peaked there.

CDR1 WSHSY and CDR2 SAAADI come from the germline V gene. The V and J ends lost 5 bases and 8 bases, in that order; junction bases with no gene match: 5. The CDR3 consists of 13 residues. Source: peripheral blood, taken before any cancer treatment. J is TRBJ1-1 and V is TRBV10-2; 10 bases fit TRBD1. This sequence originates from a woman aged 35 to 70 with stage I lung adenocarcinoma. The CDR3 loop reads CASSQQGQGEAFF. DNA for the CDR3: TGCGCCAGCAGTCAGCAGGGACAGGGGGAAGCTTTCTTT.